This T cell receptor (beta chain) was sequenced for a study of CD8+CD57+ T cells in acquired aplastic anemia (dated by TCRdb to 2016 to 2018). Describing the broader study: On average, sorted CD4+ and CD8+ cells yielded about 3 ug of extracted DNA, with a range of roughly 0.17 to 27.4 ug. CD8+CD57+ expansion was defined as a frequency above the mean frequency observed in healthy subjects. Overall study outcomes, separate from this receptor: CD8+ Simpson's diversity did not differ significantly between patients and healthy controls (P=0.060). Although 25 to 30 CD8+ CDR3 sequences were shared by patients and controls, these sequences appeared highly expressed in patients and within the immunodominant clones of patients.

This clonotype occurred many times. The target of this receptor is not known. No much larger clonotype is one base removed from it; base qualities were not supplied. The germline V gene supplies CDR1 SGDLS and CDR2 YYNGEE. The CDR3 contains 14 residues, cysteine and phenylalanine counted. The sequence is cut down to CDR3 DNA, 42 bases in frame from base 1. Trimming removed 0 bases from V and 1 base from J, leaving 8 bases between the germline ends. Expansion of CD8+CD57+ cells had been shown by flow cytometry in the patients chosen for sequencing. Every patient had a diagnosis of severe acquired aplastic anemia based on International Study of Aplastic Anemia and Agranulocytosis and Camitta criteria. Patients had received no therapy at the time of blood sampling. In the study, sorted CD4+ and CD8+ blood T cells from patients with severe aplastic anemia and from healthy subjects underwent deep sequencing of TCR repertoires. Patients were enrolled under clinicaltrials.gov protocols 00001620, 01623167, 00001397, 00071045, 00081523 and 00961064 in the USA. Ficoll-Paque density gradient centrifugation was used to isolate peripheral blood mononuclear cells. CD4+ and CD8+ T cells were sorted by FACS or magnetic beads before DNA extraction.

Genomic DNA was used as template for profiling of TCR beta VDJ combinations and CDR3 sequences. An Illumina HiSeq 2000 was the platform used for TCR repertoire sequencing. From the authors' description of their analysis: TRBV/TRBJ rearrangement plots, CDR3 size and DJ length profiles, and Simpson's diversity index were used to evaluate the repertoires. The immunodominant clone was defined as the most abundant DNA sequence in deep sequencing data. CDR3 amino acid sequences were checked for sharing across subjects and were also compared against the VDJdb database and published repertoires. TCRdb redid the processing of the public reads, applying fastp at Q25 and MiXCR, and retained in-frame beta chains. A single entry per CDR3 protein holds the most common genes and DNA from its merged rows. These V and J calls originate from TCRdb's pipeline instead of the authors' own analysis. The sample yields 100,000 to 150,000 distinct CDR3 sequences; approximately 61% were counted once. The ten top clones hold roughly 30% of the sample.

Here the chain combines TRBV9 and TRBJ2-7; TRBD2 is a weak D gene call, 5 bases matching. The clonotype originates from a human donor with aplastic anemia. Sample: sorted CD4+, CD8+, or CD8+CD57+ T cells (not recorded which) from PBMCs. The CDR3 protein sequence reads: CASSVDGLSYEQYF. The DNA sequence is as follows: TGTGCCAGCAGCGTAGACGGACTGTCCTACGAGCAGTACTTC. With the rest looked up from the reference TRBV9 and TRBJ2-7 genes rather than sequenced, the full variable domain is DSGVTQTPKHLITATGQRVTLRCSPRSGDLSVYWYQQSLDQGLQFLIQYYNGEERAKGNILERFSAQQFPDLHSELNLSSLELGDSALYFCASSVDGLSYEQYFGPGTRLTVT.